This T cell receptor beta chain was identified in a study of T cell clonotyping in hematopoietic cell transplantation. Study-level points and caveats: Pathologically expanded recipient clonotypes increased progressively from day 30 to day 180 as diversity fell.

The sample holds one count of this clone. Its target is not known. This CDR3 has 13 residues. V lost 1 base and J lost 2, with 6 bases in between. Germline V gene sequence: CDR1 SGHNT, CDR2 YENEEA. Sequenced by immunoSEQ multiplex PCR; TCRdb stores in-frame clones only, minus some. The sample contains several thousand clones, 97% of which appear only once. This receptor was obtained from a male patient over 55 who had an allogeneic stem cell transplant from a related donor, so the T cells may come from the graft donor. Some clones in this sample may be carry-over from other donors' samples. The sequences come from peripheral blood mononuclear cells, collected 100 days after allogeneic stem cell transplant. The chain carries TRBV11-3 and TRBJ2-7; no reliable D call. The CDR3 DNA reads TGTGCCAGCAGCTTAGTCCGGGCCTACGAGCAGTACTTC. Translating gives CASSLVRAYEQYF.